This T cell receptor beta chain was recovered during a study of cytotoxic CD8 clonotypes in ibrutinib-treated CLL (dated by TCRdb to the early 2020s). Describing the broader study: The cohort included roughly 15 treatment-naive and 11 relapsed/refractory patients; under 18 were IGHV unmutated. The response samples were drawn at a median of roughly twelve months into treatment, with a range of about 6 to 36 months. On average, each sample yielded 255,043 productive templates and tens of thousands of productive rearrangements. Of the 85 to 95 participants in the trial, approximately 25 had longitudinal samples available. Cryopreserved peripheral blood mononuclear cells were collected before treatment, at response, and at either disease progression or sustained remission. Responses were partial in roughly 24 patients and complete in 2; after median 68 months follow-up, some 15 stayed in remission and 12 progressed. Every remission and progressive disease sample was obtained while ibrutinib was still being received by the patients.

On a MiSeq, deep resolution sequencing aimed for a depth between 1 in 1 million and 1 in 200,000 T cells, with each clonotype covered 10x on average. TCR beta libraries were generated with the immunoSEQ hsTCRB Kit. Processing in the source paper ran as follows. Data were analyzed with ImmunoSEQ Data Assistant and ImmunoSEQ Analyzer, with V, D and J genes assigned per IMGT definitions. Clonality, which ranges from 0 to 1, was calculated by subtracting the normalized Shannon entropy of productive rearrangement frequencies from one. Only overrepresented clonotypes making up at least 0.05% of the repertoire of each patient were included in the public clonotype analysis. Repertoires from thirteen age-matched healthy donors in immuneACCESS were used as clonality controls. Not all clones reach the TCRdb copy of this immuneACCESS table, which keeps in-frame sequences only. Checked studies attribute under half of the gap to unresolved V genes and leave the rest unexplained. Clone size and V and J calls were adopted from that table, with D and trimming inferred from the DNA. The sample records 130,000 or so clones, around 85% of which are singletons. The ten largest clones take up roughly 2% of the sample.

For this clone: Its antigen remains undetermined. No clone much larger than this one lies a single base away; base qualities are absent.

The CDR3, from cysteine to phenylalanine, totals 14 residues. The entry retains the CDR3 DNA only, 42 bases that are in frame from base 1. The germline V gene (reference sequence) sets CDR1 to MNHEY and CDR2 to SMNVEV. V drops 2 bases and J drops 5 bases, leaving 12 bases in between. The sample's time point label, decoded: around 2 years on ibrutinib. For TCR beta library preparation, around 2 micrograms of genomic DNA were isolated from cryopreserved PBMCs. Longitudinal blood samples from CLL patients on ibrutinib monotherapy were analyzed using high-throughput TCR beta sequencing. The patients took part in an open-label, single-center phase 2 trial of ibrutinib monotherapy. Overall results and qualifications from the work: At baseline, clonality was higher than in age-matched healthy donors and showed a strong correlation with circulating CD8+ T-cell counts. Sampling times were not matched between patients in sustained remission and patients whose disease was progressing, and lymph node repertoires were not examined. Public clonotypes were rare and either contracted or stayed stable during treatment, and the rise in clonality at ibrutinib response reflected the expansion of private clonotypes. Clonality increased at ibrutinib response, stayed stable in sustained remission, and fell back toward baseline at progression.

The chain links TRBV27 with TRBJ1-1; TRBD1 is perhaps the D gene, given 5 matching bases. The receptor's source is a human donor with chronic lymphocytic leukemia. Sequenced here: PBMCs, sampled after 24 months of ibrutinib treatment. The CDR3 sequence is CASSLTRAKTEAFF. The nucleotide sequence is given as TGTGCCAGCAGTTTAACCAGGGCCAAGACTGAAGCTTTCTTT.